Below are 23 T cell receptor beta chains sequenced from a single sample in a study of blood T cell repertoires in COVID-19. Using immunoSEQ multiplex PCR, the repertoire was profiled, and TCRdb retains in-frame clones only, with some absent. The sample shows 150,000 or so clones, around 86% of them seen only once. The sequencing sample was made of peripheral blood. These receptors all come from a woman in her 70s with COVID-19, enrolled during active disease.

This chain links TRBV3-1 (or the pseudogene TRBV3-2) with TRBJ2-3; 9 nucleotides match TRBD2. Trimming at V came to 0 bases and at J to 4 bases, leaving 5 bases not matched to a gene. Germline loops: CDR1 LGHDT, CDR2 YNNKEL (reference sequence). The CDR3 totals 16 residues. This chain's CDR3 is CASSQDPAGGSDTQYF. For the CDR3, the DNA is TGTGCCAGCAGCCAAGATCCCGCGGGGGGGTCAGATACGCAGTATTTT.

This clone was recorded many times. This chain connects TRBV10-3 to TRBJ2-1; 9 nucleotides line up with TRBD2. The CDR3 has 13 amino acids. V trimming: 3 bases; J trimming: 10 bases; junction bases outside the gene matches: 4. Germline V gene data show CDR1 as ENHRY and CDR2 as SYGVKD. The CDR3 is CAISDPSGVEQFF. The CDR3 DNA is TGTGCCATCAGTGATCCTAGCGGGGTAGAGCAGTTCTTC.

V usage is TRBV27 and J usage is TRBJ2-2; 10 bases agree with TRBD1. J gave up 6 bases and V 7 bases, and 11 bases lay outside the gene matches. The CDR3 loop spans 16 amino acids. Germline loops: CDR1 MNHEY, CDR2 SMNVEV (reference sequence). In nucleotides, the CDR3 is TGTGCCAGCAACCCATACGGGACAGGGGACCCCGGGGAGCTGTTTTTT. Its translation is CASNPYGTGDPGELFF.

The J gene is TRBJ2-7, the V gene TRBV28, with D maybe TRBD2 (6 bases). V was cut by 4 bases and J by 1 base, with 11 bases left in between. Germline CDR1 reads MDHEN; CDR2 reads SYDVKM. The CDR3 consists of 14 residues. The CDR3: CASSSRGRSYEQYF. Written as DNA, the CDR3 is TGTGCCAGCAGTTCGCGGGGAAGATCCTACGAGCAGTACTTC.

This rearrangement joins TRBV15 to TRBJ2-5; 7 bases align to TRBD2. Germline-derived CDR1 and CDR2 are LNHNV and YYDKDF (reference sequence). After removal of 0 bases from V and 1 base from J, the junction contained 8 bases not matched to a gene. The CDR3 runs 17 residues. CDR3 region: CATSRERGPSGQETQYF. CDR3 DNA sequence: TGTGCCACCAGCAGAGAGAGGGGCCCTAGCGGCCAAGAGACCCAGTACTTC.

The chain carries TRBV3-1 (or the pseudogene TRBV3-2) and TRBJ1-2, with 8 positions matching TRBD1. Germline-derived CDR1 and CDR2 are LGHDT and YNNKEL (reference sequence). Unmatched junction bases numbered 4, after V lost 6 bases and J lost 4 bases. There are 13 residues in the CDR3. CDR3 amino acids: CASSDRGGYGYTF. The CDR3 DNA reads TGTGCCAGCAGTGACAGGGGAGGCTATGGCTACACCTTC.

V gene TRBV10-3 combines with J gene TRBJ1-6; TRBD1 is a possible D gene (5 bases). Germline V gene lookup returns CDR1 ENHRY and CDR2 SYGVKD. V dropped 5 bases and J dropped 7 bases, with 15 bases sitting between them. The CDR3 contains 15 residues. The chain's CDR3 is CAISLEGPGNSPLHF. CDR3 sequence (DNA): TGTGCCATCAGTCTGGAGGGACCTGGAAATTCACCCCTCCACTTT.

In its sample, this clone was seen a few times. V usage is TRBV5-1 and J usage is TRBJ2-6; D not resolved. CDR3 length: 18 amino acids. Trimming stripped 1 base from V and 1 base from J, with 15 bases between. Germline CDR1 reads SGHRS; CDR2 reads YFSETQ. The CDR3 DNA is TGCGCCAGCAGCTTGACGCCGGAGTTCGGTTCTGGGGCCAACGTCCTGACTTTC. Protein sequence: CASSLTPEFGSGANVLTF. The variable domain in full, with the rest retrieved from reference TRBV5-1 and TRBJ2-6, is KAGVTQTPRYLIKTRGQQVTLSCSPISGHRSVSWYQQTPGQGLQFLFEYFSETQRNKGNFPGRFSGRQFSNSRSEMNVSTLELGDSALYLCASSLTPEFGSGANVLTFGAGSRLTVL.

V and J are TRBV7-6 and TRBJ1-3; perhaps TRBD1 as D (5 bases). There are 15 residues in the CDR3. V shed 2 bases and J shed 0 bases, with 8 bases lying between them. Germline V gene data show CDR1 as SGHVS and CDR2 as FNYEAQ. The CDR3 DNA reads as TGTGCCAGCAGCTTACGACAGACCTCTGGAAACACCATATATTTT. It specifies CASSLRQTSGNTIYF.

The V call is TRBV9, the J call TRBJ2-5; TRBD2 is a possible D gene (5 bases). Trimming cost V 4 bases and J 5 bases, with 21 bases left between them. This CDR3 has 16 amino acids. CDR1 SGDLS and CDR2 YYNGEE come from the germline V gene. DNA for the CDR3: TGTGCCAGCAGCTCCCATGCCCGAAGAGGGCGGGAGACCCAGTACTTC. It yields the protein CASSSHARRGRETQYF.

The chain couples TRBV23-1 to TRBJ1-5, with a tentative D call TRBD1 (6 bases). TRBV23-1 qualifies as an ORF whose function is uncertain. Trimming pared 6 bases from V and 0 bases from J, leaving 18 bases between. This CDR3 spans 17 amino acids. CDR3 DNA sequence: TGCGCCAGCAGCATCAATGTGGGGACATATAGCAATCAGCCCCAGCATTTT. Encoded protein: CASSINVGTYSNQPQHF.

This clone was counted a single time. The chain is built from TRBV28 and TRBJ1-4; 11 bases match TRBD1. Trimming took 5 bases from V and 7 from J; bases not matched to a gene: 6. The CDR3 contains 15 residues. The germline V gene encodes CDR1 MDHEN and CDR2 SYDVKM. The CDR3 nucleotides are TGTGCCAGCAGTCCCCCCGGACAGGGGGCTGAAAAACTGTTTTTT. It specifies CASSPPGQGAEKLFF.

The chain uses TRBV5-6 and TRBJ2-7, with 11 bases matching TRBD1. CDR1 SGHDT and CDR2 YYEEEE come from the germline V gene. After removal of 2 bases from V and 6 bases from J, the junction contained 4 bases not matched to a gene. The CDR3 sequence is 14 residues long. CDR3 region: CASSFWTGGSEQYF. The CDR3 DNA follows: TGTGCCAGCAGCTTTTGGACAGGGGGCTCCGAGCAGTACTTC.

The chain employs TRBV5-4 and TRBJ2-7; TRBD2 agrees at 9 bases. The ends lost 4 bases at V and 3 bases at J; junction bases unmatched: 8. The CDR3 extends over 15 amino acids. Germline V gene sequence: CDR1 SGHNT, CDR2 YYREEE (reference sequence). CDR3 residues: CASSAGGSLVYEQYF. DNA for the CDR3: TGTGCCAGCAGCGCGGGGGGGTCCCTAGTCTACGAGCAGTACTTC.

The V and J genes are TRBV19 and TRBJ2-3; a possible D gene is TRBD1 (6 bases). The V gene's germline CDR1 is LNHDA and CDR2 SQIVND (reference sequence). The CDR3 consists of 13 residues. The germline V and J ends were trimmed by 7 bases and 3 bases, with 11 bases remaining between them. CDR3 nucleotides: TGTGCCAGTACGGTCACAGGGACAGATACGCAGTATTTT. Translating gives CASTVTGTDTQYF.

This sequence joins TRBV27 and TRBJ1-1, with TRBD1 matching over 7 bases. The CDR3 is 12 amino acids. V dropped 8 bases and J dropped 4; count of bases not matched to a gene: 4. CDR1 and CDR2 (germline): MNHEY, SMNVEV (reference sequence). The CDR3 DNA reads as TGTGCCAGCCGTCAGGGGGGCACTGAAGCTTTCTTT. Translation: CASRQGGTEAFF.

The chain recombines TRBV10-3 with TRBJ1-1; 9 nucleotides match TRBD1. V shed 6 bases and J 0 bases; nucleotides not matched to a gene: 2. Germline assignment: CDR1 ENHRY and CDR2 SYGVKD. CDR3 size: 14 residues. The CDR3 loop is CAIRDRGLNTEAFF. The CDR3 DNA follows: TGTGCCATCAGGGACAGGGGCCTGAACACTGAAGCTTTCTTT.

CDR3 in DNA: TGTGCCAGCAGCCACCGTGGGGACACGGTCTATGGCTACACCTTC. This encodes CASSHRGDTVYGYTF. This sequence joins TRBV6-6 and TRBJ1-2; possibly TRBD1 for D (6 bases). Germline CDR1 is MNHNY and CDR2 is SVGAGI (reference sequence). The CDR3 runs to 15 residues. With 6 bases removed from V and 4 bases from J, the gap between germline ends came to 18 bases.

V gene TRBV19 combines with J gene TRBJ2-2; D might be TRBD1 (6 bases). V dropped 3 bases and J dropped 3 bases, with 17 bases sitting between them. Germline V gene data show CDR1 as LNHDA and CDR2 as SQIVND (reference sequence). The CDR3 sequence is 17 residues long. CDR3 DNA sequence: TGTGCCAGTAGTATGGACAGATACGCCTCGGACACCGGGGAGCTGTTTTTT. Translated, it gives CASSMDRYASDTGELFF.

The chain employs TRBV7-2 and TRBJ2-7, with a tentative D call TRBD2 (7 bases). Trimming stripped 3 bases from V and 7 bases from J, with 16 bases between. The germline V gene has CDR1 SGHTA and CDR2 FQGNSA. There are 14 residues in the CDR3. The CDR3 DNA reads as TGTGCCAGCAGCTTGGGGCGGGGGCCCCGGGAGCAGTACTTC. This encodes CASSLGRGPREQYF.

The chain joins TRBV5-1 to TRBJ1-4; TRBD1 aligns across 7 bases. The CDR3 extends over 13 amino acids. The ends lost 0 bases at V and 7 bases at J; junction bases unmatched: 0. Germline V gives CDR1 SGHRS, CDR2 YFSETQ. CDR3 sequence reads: CASSLGQGEKLFF. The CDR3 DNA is TGCGCCAGCAGCTTGGGACAGGGTGAAAAACTGTTTTTT.

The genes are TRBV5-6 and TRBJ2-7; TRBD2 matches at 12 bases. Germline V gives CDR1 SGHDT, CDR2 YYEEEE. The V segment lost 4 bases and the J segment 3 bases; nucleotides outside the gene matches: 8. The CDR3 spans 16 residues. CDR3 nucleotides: TGTGCCAGCAGCATCTCTAGCGGGGGGGCCGTCTACGAGCAGTACTTC. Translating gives CASSISSGGAVYEQYF. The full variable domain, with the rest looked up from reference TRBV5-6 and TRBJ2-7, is DAGVTQSPTHLIKTRGQQVTLRCSPKSGHDTVSWYQQALGQGPQFIFQYYEEEERQRGNFPDRFSGHQFPNYSSELNVNALLLGDSALYLCASSISSGGAVYEQYFGPGTRLTVT.

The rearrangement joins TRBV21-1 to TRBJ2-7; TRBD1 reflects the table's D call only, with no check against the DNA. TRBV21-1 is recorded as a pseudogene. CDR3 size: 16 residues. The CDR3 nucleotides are TGTGCCAGCAGCGACCGGGACACCCAGGACGGGTACGAGCAGTACTTC. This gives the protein CASSDRDTQDGYEQYF.